Following are 16 T cell receptor beta chains from one sample sequenced in a study of blood T cell repertoires in COVID-19. The protocol was immunoSEQ multiplex PCR, while the TCRdb copy is restricted to in-frame clones and leaves out a portion. The repertoire holds roughly 280,000 clones, 75% to 90% seen once, with roughly 2.1% in the top ten. Sequencing was carried out using peripheral blood. All receptors come from a man aged 45-60 years with acute or convalescent COVID-19.

V usage is TRBV3-1 (or the pseudogene TRBV3-2) and J usage is TRBJ1-5; no clear D. The CDR3 contains 16 residues. V lost 4 bases and J lost 0, with 13 bases in between. Germline CDR1 is LGHDT and CDR2 is YNNKEL (reference sequence). The CDR3 loop reads CASSPLGPFSNQPQHF. CDR3 bases: TGTGCCAGCAGCCCCCTTGGGCCCTTTAGCAATCAGCCCCAGCATTTT.

V gene TRBV5-4 combines with J gene TRBJ2-2; TRBD1 matches 10 bases. Germline V gene data show CDR1 as SGHNT and CDR2 as YYREEE (reference sequence). V shed 6 bases and J 4 bases; nucleotides not matched to a gene: 15. The CDR3 has 18 residues. CDR3: CASTWGPRDRGGTGELFF. The DNA for the CDR3 is TGTGCCAGCACCTGGGGCCCGCGGGACAGGGGAGGCACCGGGGAGCTGTTTTTT.

The chain is built from TRBV3-1 (or the pseudogene TRBV3-2) and TRBJ2-3; TRBD2 aligns across 12 bases. Germline V gene sequence: CDR1 LGHDT, CDR2 YNNKEL (reference sequence). J gave up 2 bases and V 4 bases, and 4 bases lay outside the gene matches. CDR3 length equals 16 residues. For the CDR3, the DNA is TGTGCCAGCAGCCCTACTAGCGGGGGGCCCACAGATACGCAGTATTTT. Translating it yields CASSPTSGGPTDTQYF.

This chain joins TRBV12-5 and TRBJ2-1, with 12 bases aligning to TRBD1. The ends lost 5 bases at V and 7 bases at J; junction bases unmatched: 12. Germline lookup yields CDR1 LGHNT and CDR2 FRNRAP. This CDR3 contains 17 residues. For the CDR3, the DNA is TGTGCTAGTGGTGGGATGGTGGGACAGGGGGCTGGTAATGAGCAGTTCTTC. This codes for CASGGMVGQGAGNEQFF.

In this sample, this clone turned up once. The gene calls are TRBV15 and TRBJ1-2; TRBD1 is a possible D gene (5 bases). This CDR3 has 13 residues. Germline loops: CDR1 LNHNV, CDR2 YYDKDF (reference sequence). V was clipped by 5 bases and J by 8 bases, with 15 bases between them. The chain's CDR3 is CATSRSRGGGYTF. In nucleotides, the CDR3 is TGTGCCACCAGCCGCTCAAGGGGTGGAGGCTACACCTTC.

The chain is built from TRBV6-5 and TRBJ2-3; TRBD1 might be the D (5 bases). The V and J ends lost 0 bases and 0 bases respectively, with 10 bases between them. Germline CDR1 is MNHEY and CDR2 is SVGAGI. The CDR3 spans 16 residues. The CDR3 DNA is TGTGCCAGCAGTTACTCGGTAGGGGTTAGCACAGATACGCAGTATTTT. Its translation: CASSYSVGVSTDTQYF.

The chain joins TRBV14 to TRBJ2-1, with 8 bases identical to TRBD2. Losses at the gene ends were 0 bases for V and 15 bases for J; bases not matched to a gene: 22. CDR1 SGHDN and CDR2 FVKESK come from the germline V gene. This CDR3 region has 18 residues. As DNA, the CDR3 is TGTGCCAGCAGCCAAGATCTCAGGCGGTGGGACCCGGGACTAGGTATGTTCTTC. It specifies CASSQDLRRWDPGLGMFF.

J is TRBJ1-1 and V is TRBV18, with 8 bases fitting TRBD1. CDR1 and CDR2 from the germline V gene are KGHSH and LQKENI. The CDR3 spans 14 residues. Trimming removed 5 bases from V and 1 base from J; junction bases left unmatched: 3. DNA of the CDR3: TGTGCCAGCTCATTCGGGACAGGGAACACTGAAGCTTTCTTT. Translated: CASSFGTGNTEAFF.

The chain combines TRBV12-3 or TRBV12-4 with TRBJ2-7; 7 nucleotides agree with TRBD1. CDR3 length: 13 amino acids. The V segment lost 1 base and the J segment 5 bases; nucleotides outside the gene matches: 2. For the CDR3, the DNA is TGTGCCAGCAGTTTAGTAGGGGGCAACGAGCAGTACTTC. This codes for CASSLVGGNEQYF.

The count of this clone is one. The chain uses TRBV7-2 and TRBJ2-5; 10 bases match TRBD2. The germline V gene has CDR1 SGHTA and CDR2 FQGNSA. After removal of 5 bases from V and 5 bases from J, the junction contained 8 bases not matched to a gene. The CDR3 has 15 amino acids. CDR3 loop: CASSQTSGSRETQYF. DNA of the CDR3: TGTGCCAGCAGCCAGACTAGCGGGTCTAGGGAGACCCAGTACTTC.

V and J are TRBV10-3 and TRBJ2-2; 9 bases fit TRBD1. CDR3 size: 15 residues. Germline V gene lookup returns CDR1 ENHRY and CDR2 SYGVKD. J lost 4 bases, V lost 10 bases, and 10 bases had no gene match. Here the CDR3 reads CANSGTGITTGELFF. The CDR3 nucleotides read TGTGCCAATTCCGGGACAGGGATAACCACCGGGGAGCTGTTTTTT.

This chain connects TRBV5-1 to TRBJ1-2, with 8 bases lining up with TRBD1. CDR1 is SGHRS and CDR2 is YFSETQ in the germline V gene. V lost 0 bases to trimming and J lost 6 bases; unmatched junction nucleotides: 7. CDR3 length: 15 amino acids. The CDR3 region is CASSLETGEYDGYTF. The CDR3 DNA sequence: TGCGCCAGCAGCTTGGAGACAGGGGAGTATGATGGCTACACCTTC.

The count of this clone is one. The chain has TRBV5-4 and TRBJ1-2, with 8 bases matching TRBD1. V shed 4 bases, J shed 5 bases, and the junction held 10 bases outside the gene matches. Germline V gene data show CDR1 as SGHNT and CDR2 as YYREEE (reference sequence). CDR3 length equals 15 residues. The CDR3 sequence: CASSHVTGGQYGYTF. Written as DNA, the CDR3 is TGTGCCAGCAGCCACGTTACAGGGGGACAATATGGCTACACCTTC.

This chain connects TRBV7-9 to TRBJ2-1; 8 nucleotides match TRBD1. Germline loops: CDR1 SEHNR, CDR2 FQNEAQ (reference sequence). The V gene end was trimmed by 5 bases and the J gene end by 12 bases; junction bases not matched to a gene: 9. The CDR3 runs 13 residues. The CDR3 region is CASSSLTGAAQFF. The CDR3 DNA sequence: TGTGCCAGCAGCAGCTTGACAGGGGCGGCGCAGTTCTTC. Using reference TRBV7-9 and TRBJ2-1 for the parts outside the CDR3, the full variable domain is DTGVSQNPRHKITKRGQNVTFRCDPISEHNRLYWYRQTLGQGPEFLTYFQNEAQLEKSRLLSDRFSAERPKGSFSTLEIQRTEQGDSAMYLCASSSLTGAAQFFGPGTRLTVL.

This clone was detected once. CDR3 region: CASSRGSGGGGTDTQYF. The CDR3 nucleotides are TGCGCCAGCTCCCGGGGTAGCGGGGGTGGGGGCACAGATACGCAGTATTTT. The J gene is TRBJ2-3, the V gene TRBV5-1; the match to TRBD2 covers 9 bases. CDR1 is SGHRS, CDR2 YFSETQ, per germline. The CDR3 extends over 17 amino acids. V dropped 7 bases and J dropped 1; count of bases not matched to a gene: 13.

J is TRBJ2-1 and V is TRBV24-1, with D perhaps TRBD2 (5 bases). V was cut by 2 bases and J by 6 bases, with 13 bases left in between. The CDR3 runs 15 residues. Germline assignment: CDR1 KGHDR and CDR2 SFDVKD. CDR3: CATSDSPGLSNEQFF. The CDR3 nucleotides are TGTGCCACCAGTGATTCCCCCGGACTGTCCAATGAGCAGTTCTTC.